Following are 24 T cell receptor beta chains from one sample sequenced in a study of shared clonotypes between healthy human individuals. Profiled with immunoSEQ multiplex PCR; TCRdb holds only in-frame clones, not every one. The data contain 1.6 million or so clones, approximately 97% of them singletons. Input material: naive CD4+ T cells sorted from blood. Subset here: CD45RA+ positively selected. The source of these receptors is a man in his thirties or forties in good health.

V gene TRBV11-3 combines with J gene TRBJ1-1, with 8 nucleotides matching TRBD1. After removal of 1 base from V and 8 bases from J, the junction contained 3 bases not matched to a gene. The CDR3 covers 13 residues. Germline V gene data show CDR1 as SGHNT and CDR2 as YENEEA. CDR3 amino acids: CASSLATGGEAFF. CDR3 nucleotides: TGTGCCAGCAGCTTAGCTACAGGGGGGGAAGCTTTCTTT.

This clone was picked up one time. The sample holds other DNA sequences that translate to the same CDR3. The chain uses TRBV5-1 and TRBJ2-6, with no clear D. Germline lookup yields CDR1 SGHRS and CDR2 YFSETQ. Trimming removed 4 bases from V and 0 bases from J, with 5 bases in between. The CDR3 sequence is 14 residues long. The CDR3 region is CASSQSSGANVLTF. CDR3 nucleotide sequence: TGCGCCAGCAGCCAGAGCTCTGGGGCCAACGTCCTGACTTTC.

This clone turned up a few times. The chain couples TRBV5-6 to TRBJ1-2; D not resolved. The CDR3 has 13 residues. The V gene lost 6 bases and the J gene lost 7 bases, with 16 bases spanning the gap. Germline-derived CDR1 and CDR2 are SGHDT and YYEEEE. The CDR3 protein is CASNLLLQRGYTF. The CDR3 DNA follows: TGTGCCAGCAACCTACTTCTTCAGCGTGGCTACACCTTC.

The DNA of the CDR3 is TGTGCCACCAGCAGAAGAGCGGAGCTAGCGGCCTACGAGCAGTACTTC. Its protein is CATSRRAELAAYEQYF. The chain couples TRBV15 to TRBJ2-7, with TRBD2 matching 7 bases. After removal of 2 bases from V and 2 bases from J, the junction contained 9 bases not matched to a gene. Germline loops: CDR1 LNHNV, CDR2 YYDKDF (reference sequence). The CDR3 totals 16 residues.

The rearrangement joins TRBV30 to TRBJ1-3, with no clear D. The CDR3 totals 13 residues. Trimming removed 3 bases at V and 4 bases at J, with 10 bases between. CDR1 GTSNPN and CDR2 SVGIG come from the germline V gene (reference sequence). The CDR3 loop is CAWSLGFGNTIYF. The CDR3, as DNA: TGTGCCTGGAGCCTAGGGTTCGGAAACACCATATATTTT.

The chain carries TRBV28 and TRBJ2-7, with D unresolved. The CDR3 is made up of 12 amino acids. Germline V lookup: CDR1 MDHEN, CDR2 SYDVKM. V lost 6 bases to trimming and J lost 6 bases, with 12 bases between them. The CDR3 loop reads CASSPRAREQYF. Written as DNA, the CDR3 is TGTGCCAGCAGCCCCCGGGCACGCGAGCAGTACTTC. The full variable domain, its missing parts supplied by reference TRBV28 and TRBJ2-7, is DVKVTQSSRYLVKRTGEKVFLECVQDMDHENMFWYRQDPGLGLRLIYFSYDVKMKEKGDIPEGYSVSREKKERFSLILESASTNQTSMYLCASSPRAREQYFGPGTRLTVT.

The chain is built from TRBV15 and TRBJ2-2; tentatively, D is TRBD1 (5 bases). The CDR3 loop spans 15 amino acids. CDR1 is LNHNV, CDR2 YYDKDF, per germline (reference sequence). Trimming took 3 bases from V and 2 from J, leaving 10 bases between them. CDR3 in DNA: TGTGCCACCAGCAGTTGGACATCTAACACCGGGGAGCTGTTTTTT. It specifies CATSSWTSNTGELFF.

V usage is TRBV28 and J usage is TRBJ2-1; 7 bases line up with TRBD2. Germline lookup yields CDR1 MDHEN and CDR2 SYDVKM. V shed 6 bases and J 0 bases; nucleotides not matched to a gene: 8. This CDR3 contains 16 residues. CDR3 protein: CASSYGGGDSYNEQFF. DNA for the CDR3: TGTGCCAGCAGCTATGGGGGAGGGGACTCCTACAATGAGCAGTTCTTC.

The chain has TRBV6-1 and TRBJ2-7; 7 nucleotides agree with TRBD1. The CDR3 loop spans 16 amino acids. The J segment lost 3 bases and the V segment lost 4 bases, leaving 12 bases of the junction unmatched. CDR1 is MNHNS and CDR2 is SASEGT in the germline V gene. The CDR3 sequence: CASSGTSGTAFYEQYF. The CDR3 coding sequence is TGTGCCAGCAGTGGAACCTCCGGGACAGCCTTCTACGAGCAGTACTTC.

The V call is TRBV5-1, the J call TRBJ2-7; 10 positions match TRBD2. CDR1 is SGHRS, CDR2 YFSETQ, per germline. V gave up 4 bases and J gave up 4 bases; unmatched junction bases: 5. This CDR3 spans 14 amino acids. The CDR3 is CASSGLAVGYEQYF. The CDR3 nucleotides are TGCGCCAGCAGCGGACTAGCGGTAGGATACGAGCAGTACTTC. Full variable domain (missing parts from reference TRBV5-1 and TRBJ2-7): KAGVTQTPRYLIKTRGQQVTLSCSPISGHRSVSWYQQTPGQGLQFLFEYFSETQRNKGNFPGRFSGRQFSNSRSEMNVSTLELGDSALYLCASSGLAVGYEQYFGPGTRLTVT.

The rearrangement uses TRBV14 and TRBJ2-3, with D perhaps TRBD1 (6 bases). V lost 4 bases and J 0 bases, leaving 11 bases between the germline ends. Germline V lookup: CDR1 SGHDN, CDR2 FVKESK. This CDR3 is built from 15 residues. The CDR3 nucleotides read TGTGCCAGCAGCCTAGGTGACAGGAGCACAGATACGCAGTATTTT. Translation: CASSLGDRSTDTQYF.

The rearrangement links TRBV6-6 to TRBJ2-7; 10 bases agree with TRBD2. V gave up 5 bases and J gave up 4 bases; unmatched junction bases: 11. Per germline, CDR1 MNHNY and CDR2 SVGAGI (reference sequence). This CDR3 comprises 16 residues. CDR3 sequence: CASSPALAGDVYEQYF. CDR3 bases: TGTGCCAGCAGTCCCGCGCTAGCGGGAGATGTGTACGAGCAGTACTTC.

The chain couples TRBV6-1 to TRBJ1-5; D ambiguous. The CDR3 covers 15 residues. The germline V gene has CDR1 MNHNS and CDR2 SASEGT. V was trimmed by 5 bases and J by 2 bases, leaving 13 bases between them. Here the CDR3 reads CASSLTTARNQPQHF. CDR3 bases: TGTGCCAGCAGTTTAACGACGGCCCGCAATCAGCCCCAGCATTTT.

V and J are TRBV18 and TRBJ2-6; possible D gene TRBD2, 5 bases. V lost 3 bases and J lost 2, with 20 bases in between. The CDR3 runs 19 residues. Germline values: CDR1 KGHSH, CDR2 LQKENI. The CDR3 DNA is TGTGCCAGCTCACCCCTCCGGGCACGGGATACGCCTGGGGCCAACGTCCTGACTTTC. Residues: CASSPLRARDTPGANVLTF. Together with reference TRBV18 and TRBJ2-6, the CDR3 gives the full variable domain: NAGVMQNPRHLVRRRGQEARLRCSPMKGHSHVYWYRQLPEEGLKFMVYLQKENIIDESGMPKERFSAEFPKEGPSILRIQQVVRGDSAAYFCASSPLRARDTPGANVLTFGAGSRLTVL.

This chain joins TRBV7-2 and TRBJ1-3; D call uncertain. V gave up 1 base and J gave up 2 bases, with 6 bases separating them. The CDR3 runs 14 residues. Germline V CDR1 and CDR2: SGHTA, FQGNSA. Here the CDR3 reads CASSLGEPGNTIYF. In nucleotides, the CDR3 is TGTGCCAGCAGCTTAGGGGAGCCTGGAAACACCATATATTTT.

The chain recombines TRBV6-5 with TRBJ1-1; D ambiguous. The CDR3 is 13 residues long. From germline, CDR1 is MNHEY and CDR2 SVGAGI. The ends were cut back, 6 bases at V and 4 bases at J, with 12 bases in the middle. The chain's CDR3 is CASSPLHSTEAFF. DNA for the CDR3: TGTGCCAGCAGCCCCCTCCACTCCACTGAAGCTTTCTTT.

The CDR3 bases are TGTGCCAGCAGCCCTAACGTGGGGAGCAATCAGCCCCAGCATTTT. Translation: CASSPNVGSNQPQHF. The chain is built from TRBV9 and TRBJ1-5, with unresolved D. Trimming cost V 4 bases and J 1 base, with 12 bases left between them. The CDR3 length is 15 residues. CDR1 is SGDLS, CDR2 YYNGEE, per germline. The variable domain in full, completed from reference TRBV9 and TRBJ1-5, reads DSGVTQTPKHLITATGQRVTLRCSPRSGDLSVYWYQQSLDQGLQFLIQYYNGEERAKGNILERFSAQQFPDLHSELNLSSLELGDSALYFCASSPNVGSNQPQHFGDGTRLSIL.

The chain couples TRBV7-9 to TRBJ1-3; the D is unclear. Germline CDR1 reads SEHNR; CDR2 reads FQNEAQ (reference sequence). The CDR3 is made up of 13 amino acids. V was shortened by 1 base and J by 5 bases, with 6 bases between the two germline ends. The CDR3, as DNA: TGTGCCAGCAGCTTAGAGACAAGAAACACCATATATTTT. This translates into CASSLETRNTIYF. Full variable domain (missing parts from reference TRBV7-9 and TRBJ1-3): DTGVSQNPRHKITKRGQNVTFRCDPISEHNRLYWYRQTLGQGPEFLTYFQNEAQLEKSRLLSDRFSAERPKGSFSTLEIQRTEQGDSAMYLCASSLETRNTIYFGEGSWLTVV.

This clone was seen only once. V is TRBV5-1 and J is TRBJ1-4, with 8 nucleotides matching TRBD1. Germline CDR1 SGHRS, CDR2 YFSETQ. The CDR3 has 15 amino acids. V gave up 4 bases and J gave up 2 bases; unmatched junction bases: 4. The CDR3 is CASSRDRPTNEKLFF. The CDR3 DNA sequence: TGCGCCAGCAGCCGGGACAGGCCTACTAATGAAAAACTGTTTTTT.

This chain uses TRBV18 with TRBJ1-4, with a tentative D call TRBD1 (6 bases). CDR3 length: 15 amino acids. The germline CDR1 and CDR2 sequences are KGHSH and LQKENI. V gave up 3 bases and J gave up 6 bases, with 14 bases separating them. CDR3 in amino acids: CASSPDLGAHEKLFF. As DNA, the CDR3 is TGTGCCAGCTCACCCGACCTGGGGGCGCATGAAAAACTGTTTTTT.

The CDR3 reads CASSRDRYYGYTF. CDR3 sequence (DNA): TGTGCCAGCAGCCGGGACAGGTACTATGGCTACACCTTC. The chain carries TRBV2 and TRBJ1-2; 8 bases map to TRBD1. The CDR3 is 13 residues long. Germline values: CDR1 SNHLY, CDR2 FYNNEI. Unmatched junction bases numbered 3, after V lost 6 bases and J lost 3 bases.

The rearrangement uses TRBV27 and TRBJ2-5, with a possible D match to TRBD2 (6 bases). The germline CDR1 and CDR2 sequences are MNHEY and SMNVEV (reference sequence). CDR3 length equals 15 residues. The ends were cut back, 5 bases at V and 3 bases at J, with 16 bases in the middle. The CDR3 DNA follows: TGTGCCAGCAGTACCTACCGGGAGAAAAAAGAGACCCAGTACTTC. Translating gives CASSTYREKKETQYF.

Remarks on this clone: Different DNA sequences within this sample yield the same CDR3. This sequence joins TRBV7-2 and TRBJ2-5; D unresolved. This CDR3 has 13 amino acids. Trimming took off 1 base at V and 5 bases at J, with 8 bases between the two ends. Germline V lookup: CDR1 SGHTA, CDR2 FQGNSA. The DNA of the CDR3 is TGTGCCAGCAGCTTAGTGAGTGGGGAGACCCAGTACTTC. Amino acid sequence: CASSLVSGETQYF.

The chain has TRBV5-5 and TRBJ1-2; TRBD1 matches at 7 bases. This CDR3 contains 12 residues. Germline lookup yields CDR1 SGHKS and CDR2 YYEKEE (reference sequence). The ends lost 7 bases at V and 4 bases at J; junction bases unmatched: 4. CDR3 loop: CASGGQVYGYTF. Here the CDR3 DNA reads TGTGCCAGCGGAGGACAGGTCTATGGCTACACCTTC.